The rows below give T cell receptor beta chains drawn from one sample of a study of T cell repertoires in cytomegalovirus infection. Each CDR3 protein gets one entry after TCRdb re-called the reads with MiXCR. Of 740,000 or so distinct CDR3 sequences in the sample, roughly 36% were seen once. Sequences were obtained from PBMCs. The receptors originated from a human donor in good health (CMV status not recorded). Some clones in this sample may be carry-over from other donors' samples. Both conserved end residues are part of each CDR3. The order of the fields is CDR3 DNA, CDR3 protein, clone size, V gene, CDR3 length, D gene, J gene. The D gene is left open where the match is weak. The size of a clone is reported for some rows only, either as once, few or many, or as a class for expanded clones.

CDR3nt: TGTGCCAGCAGCTTAGGGCGGGACCAGTTCCCTCAGCCCCAGCATTTT; CDR3aa: CASSLGRDQFPQPQHF; abundance: few; v_gene: TRBV7-6; len: 16; d_gene: .; j_gene: TRBJ1-5
CDR3nt: TGTGCCAGCAGCTTAGTTCAGGGACCCTACTACGAGCAGTACTTC; CDR3aa: CASSLVQGPYYEQYF; abundance: many; v_gene: TRBV7-2; len: 15; d_gene: .; j_gene: TRBJ2-7
CDR3nt: TGTGCCAGCAGCCCCGTCCCGGGAACGGTCTATGGCTACACCTTC; CDR3aa: CASSPVPGTVYGYTF; abundance: few; v_gene: TRBV7-3; len: 15; d_gene: .; j_gene: TRBJ1-2
CDR3nt: TGTGCCAGCAGCTTAGGGCAGGGGGCCTACAATGAGCAGTTCTTC; CDR3aa: CASSLGQGAYNEQFF; abundance: many; v_gene: TRBV11-3; len: 15; d_gene: TRBD1; j_gene: TRBJ2-1
CDR3nt: TGTGCCAGCAGCGTCGAGACAGGGGCCGGCACAGATACGCAGTATTTT; CDR3aa: CASSVETGAGTDTQYF; abundance: few; v_gene: TRBV5-4; len: 16; d_gene: TRBD1; j_gene: TRBJ2-3
CDR3nt: TGCGCCAGCAGCCAGAAAAGTACAGGGGTAGCTGGGGATACGCAGTATTTT; CDR3aa: CASSQKSTGVAGDTQYF; abundance: .; v_gene: TRBV4-1; len: 17; d_gene: TRBD1; j_gene: TRBJ2-3
CDR3nt: TGTGCCAGCAGGCCTGAGGGGGGGCCGTACAATGAGCAGTTCTTC; CDR3aa: CASRPEGGPYNEQFF; abundance: many; v_gene: TRBV7-8; len: 15; d_gene: .; j_gene: TRBJ2-1
CDR3nt: TGTGCCAGCAGCTCTATCCGAAAACAGGCTCGGAGAGCCGAAGCTTTCTTT; CDR3aa: CASSSIRKQARRAEAFF; abundance: few; v_gene: TRBV7-9; len: 17; d_gene: .; j_gene: TRBJ1-1
CDR3nt: TGTGCCAGCAGCCCTAGCGGGATCGGCGGGGAGCTGTTTTTT; CDR3aa: CASSPSGIGGELFF; abundance: .; v_gene: TRBV7-2; len: 14; d_gene: TRBD2; j_gene: TRBJ2-2
CDR3nt: TGTGCCAGCAGTCTGAGGATTGTTTTCGAGCAGTACTTC; CDR3aa: CASSLRIVFEQYF; abundance: .; v_gene: TRBV12-3/TRBV12-4; len: 13; d_gene: .; j_gene: TRBJ2-7
CDR3nt: TGTGCCAGCAGTCTCAGAATCAATAGCAATCAGCCCCAGCATTTT; CDR3aa: CASSLRINSNQPQHF; abundance: .; v_gene: TRBV28; len: 15; d_gene: .; j_gene: TRBJ1-5
CDR3nt: TGTGCCAGCAGCGCTCGGGACAGACGCTCCTATAATTCACCCCTCCACTTT; CDR3aa: CASSARDRRSYNSPLHF; abundance: .; v_gene: TRBV7-6; len: 17; d_gene: TRBD1; j_gene: TRBJ1-6
CDR3nt: TGTGCCAGCAGTTTCCCGCGACAGGACAGCTCCTACAATGAGCAGTTCTTC; CDR3aa: CASSFPRQDSSYNEQFF; abundance: few; v_gene: TRBV28; len: 17; d_gene: .; j_gene: TRBJ2-1
CDR3nt: TGTGCCAGTAGTATGGTAGCAGGGCGGACAGGGGCCACTGAAGCTTTCTTT; CDR3aa: CASSMVAGRTGATEAFF; abundance: few; v_gene: TRBV19; len: 17; d_gene: TRBD1; j_gene: TRBJ1-1
CDR3nt: TGTGCCAGTAGTATGCACAGGGGAGGCACTGAAGCTTTCTTT; CDR3aa: CASSMHRGGTEAFF; abundance: .; v_gene: TRBV19; len: 14; d_gene: TRBD1; j_gene: TRBJ1-1
CDR3nt: TGTGCCATCAGTGGGGGGGCGAACACTGAAGCTTTCTTT; CDR3aa: CAISGGANTEAFF; abundance: .; v_gene: TRBV10-3; len: 13; d_gene: .; j_gene: TRBJ1-1
CDR3nt: TGTGCCAGCAGTTTATCGAGCGGGGGAAATCAGCCCCAGCATTTT; CDR3aa: CASSLSSGGNQPQHF; abundance: many; v_gene: TRBV27; len: 15; d_gene: .; j_gene: TRBJ1-5
CDR3nt: TGCAGTGCCCTAGGGAGCGGGAAGGGGGACAATGAGCAGTTCTTC; CDR3aa: CSALGSGKGDNEQFF; abundance: .; v_gene: TRBV20-1; len: 15; d_gene: .; j_gene: TRBJ2-1
CDR3nt: TGTGCCAGCAGCTTGTACCGGACTTCGACCGGGGAGCTGTTTTTT; CDR3aa: CASSLYRTSTGELFF; abundance: .; v_gene: TRBV5-4; len: 15; d_gene: .; j_gene: TRBJ2-2
CDR3nt: TGCAGTGCTAGTCGAGGCAGGGGGAGGTACGAGCAGTACTTC; CDR3aa: CSASRGRGRYEQYF; abundance: few; v_gene: TRBV20-1; len: 14; d_gene: .; j_gene: TRBJ2-7
CDR3nt: TGTGCCAGCAGCTGGGGGACAGGGTCAGGCTACACCTTC; CDR3aa: CASSWGTGSGYTF; abundance: .; v_gene: TRBV7-1; len: 13; d_gene: TRBD1; j_gene: TRBJ1-2
CDR3nt: TGTGCCAGCAGCTTAAAGGGGAACACTGAAGCTTTCTTT; CDR3aa: CASSLKGNTEAFF; abundance: many; v_gene: TRBV12-3/TRBV12-4; len: 13; d_gene: .; j_gene: TRBJ1-1